This T cell receptor (beta chain) derives from a study of OX40 agonist ivuxolimab in advanced cancers. The table came from immunoSEQ multiplex PCR; TCRdb's copy has only in-frame clones and leaves some out. The sample has 45,000 to 65,000 clones, approximately 80% seen once. Source: CD4+ or CD8+ T cells sorted from blood, taken in a trial of the OX40 agonist ivuxolimab. The receptor was derived from an adult with an advanced solid tumor such as melanoma, head and neck, liver or kidney cancer.

CDR3 sequence (DNA): TGCGCCAGCAGCCTTCGATCCCAGGGGAATTCACCCCTCCACTTT. Translated: CASSLRSQGNSPLHF. The V and J genes are TRBV4-1 and TRBJ1-6; D may be TRBD1 (6 bases). This CDR3 contains 15 residues. Germline V CDR1 and CDR2: MGHRA, YSYEKL. V lost 4 bases, J lost 7 bases, and 14 bases lay in between.